These T cell receptor beta chains were read from a single sample in a study of T cell responses to AZD1222 COVID-19 vaccine. Profiling relied on immunoSEQ multiplex PCR, and the TCRdb table lists in-frame clones only, not all of them. The sample lists about 120,000 clones, around 87% occurring once. Here the sequenced sample was peripheral blood, taken on day 0 of AZD1222 vaccination. The receptors were gathered from an adult in good health. Each CDR3 is given with its conserved first and last residue. The D gene is left open where the match is weak. Size is stated for part of the rows, as once, few or many counts, or as a class when the clone is expanded.

>TRBJ1-6|14|NA|TRBV14|NA
TGTGCCAGCAGCCATTGGGGGCAGGGGTCACCCCTCCACTTT
CASSHWGQGSPLHF
>TRBJ2-5|12|NA|TRBV6-5|NA
TGTGCCAGCACCCCCGGGGGAGAGACCCAGTACTTC
CASTPGGETQYF
>TRBJ2-7|12|TRBD1|TRBV2|NA
TGTGCCGGTGGGACAGGGGCCTACGAGCAGTACTTC
CAGGTGAYEQYF
>TRBJ2-5|14|NA|TRBV25-1|NA
TGTGCCAGCAGCGTGCAGGGGGGAGAAGAGACCCAGTACTTC
CASSVQGGEETQYF
>TRBJ2-2|15|TRBD2|TRBV6-2/TRBV6-3|NA
TGTGCCAGCAGTGGGCCGGGACTAGCGATTGCGGAGCTGTTTTTT
CASSGPGLAIAELFF
>TRBJ2-3|14|TRBD1|TRBV5-1|NA
TGCGCCAGCAACCGGGACAGGTTAATAGATACGCAGTATTTT
CASNRDRLIDTQYF
>TRBJ2-1|16|NA|TRBV5-4|NA
TGTGCCAGCAGGCCGGCCGGGACCTCAAAAGCCCTTGAGCAGTTCTTC
CASRPAGTSKALEQFF
>TRBJ1-5|15|NA|TRBV6-2/TRBV6-3|NA
TGTGCCAGCCGTTCCGGAGGTTGGGGCAATCAGCCCCAGCATTTT
CASRSGGWGNQPQHF
>TRBJ1-4|16|NA|TRBV24-1|NA
TGTGCCACCAGTGACTCCCGACATCGCTATAATGAAAAACTGTTTTTT
CATSDSRHRYNEKLFF
>TRBJ1-3|20|TRBD1|TRBV19|NA
TGTGCCAGTAGTCCACGGGGACAAGAGGGGGCCCTACCCTCTGGAAACACCATATATTTT
CASSPRGQEGALPSGNTIYF
>TRBJ1-2|15|NA|TRBV19|NA
TGTGCCAGTAGTATAAGGGGAGGAACTAACTATGGCTACACCTTC
CASSIRGGTNYGYTF
>TRBJ1-2|14|NA|TRBV7-2|NA
TGTGCCAGCAGCCGGGCCGGAGGGATCAATGGCTACACCTTC
CASSRAGGINGYTF
>TRBJ1-4|15|NA|TRBV28|once
TGTGCCAGCCAACTAGGGGGTGCAACTAATGAAAAACTGTTTTTT
CASQLGGATNEKLFF
>TRBJ2-6|15|NA|TRBV28|NA
TGTGCCAGCAGCCGGGTAGGGGCTGGGGCCAACGTCCTGACTTTC
CASSRVGAGANVLTF
>TRBJ2-2|15|TRBD1|TRBV27|NA
TGTGCCAGCAGTTTCCCGAACAGGGGTTCCGGGGAGCTGTTTTTT
CASSFPNRGSGELFF
>TRBJ2-3|13|NA|TRBV6-5|NA
TGTGCCAGCAGGGCGGCGGGGCCAGATACGCAGTATTTT
CASRAAGPDTQYF
>TRBJ1-1|16|NA|TRBV5-6|NA
TGTGCCAGCAGCTTGGGAGCAGGACTGACGAACACTGAAGCTTTCTTT
CASSLGAGLTNTEAFF
>TRBJ2-7|13|NA|TRBV19|NA
TGTGCCAGCTCCCAGGGGTCTTCGTCCGAGCAGTACTTC
CASSQGSSSEQYF
>TRBJ2-3|15|TRBD2|TRBV19|NA
TGTGCCAGCCGACTAGCGGGGGCTAGCACAGATACGCAGTATTTT
CASRLAGASTDTQYF
>TRBJ1-3|16|TRBD1|TRBV11-2|NA
TGTGCCAGCAGCCCTCGACAGGGCCGTTCTGGAAACACCATATATTTT
CASSPRQGRSGNTIYF
>TRBJ2-7|12|NA|TRBV18|NA
TGTGCCAGCGCCGACGGCCTTAGGAAGCAGTACTTC
CASADGLRKQYF
>TRBJ2-6|14|NA|TRBV6-5|NA
TGTGCCAGCAGTTCAGGGGATGGGGCCAACGTCCTGACTTTC
CASSSGDGANVLTF
>TRBJ2-2|15|NA|TRBV7-9|NA
TGTGCCAGCATTGGGGCGGGATGGAACACCGGGGAGCTGTTTTTT
CASIGAGWNTGELFF
>TRBJ2-1|13|TRBD2|TRBV28|NA
TGTGCCAGCAGGACTAGCGGTTTGAATGAGCAGTTCTTC
CASRTSGLNEQFF
>TRBJ2-1|14|NA|TRBV25-1|NA
TGTGCCAGCAGTGGGACGGCTTCCTACAATGAGCAGTTCTTC
CASSGTASYNEQFF
>TRBJ2-7|15|TRBD2|TRBV5-1|NA
TGCGCCAGCAGCTTGGACGGGAGGGCTATTTACGAGCAGTACTTC
CASSLDGRAIYEQYF